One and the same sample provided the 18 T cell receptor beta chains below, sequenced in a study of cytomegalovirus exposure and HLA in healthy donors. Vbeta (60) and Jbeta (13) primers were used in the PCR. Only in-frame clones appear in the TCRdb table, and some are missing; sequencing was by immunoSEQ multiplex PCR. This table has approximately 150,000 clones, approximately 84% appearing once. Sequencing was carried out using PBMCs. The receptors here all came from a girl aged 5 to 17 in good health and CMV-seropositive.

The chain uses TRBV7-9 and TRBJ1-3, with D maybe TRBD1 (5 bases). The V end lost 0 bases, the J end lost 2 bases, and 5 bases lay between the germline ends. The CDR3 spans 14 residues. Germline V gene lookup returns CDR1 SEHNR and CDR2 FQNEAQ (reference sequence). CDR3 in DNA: TGTGCCAGCAGCTTAGCCAGGGCTGGAAACACCATATATTTT. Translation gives CASSLARAGNTIYF.

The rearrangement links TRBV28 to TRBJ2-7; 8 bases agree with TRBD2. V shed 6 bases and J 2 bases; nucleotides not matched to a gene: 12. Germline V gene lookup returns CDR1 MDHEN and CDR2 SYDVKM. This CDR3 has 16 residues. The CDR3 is CASSSSQLAVAYEQYF. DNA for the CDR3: TGTGCCAGCAGCTCCTCCCAACTAGCGGTTGCCTACGAGCAGTACTTC.

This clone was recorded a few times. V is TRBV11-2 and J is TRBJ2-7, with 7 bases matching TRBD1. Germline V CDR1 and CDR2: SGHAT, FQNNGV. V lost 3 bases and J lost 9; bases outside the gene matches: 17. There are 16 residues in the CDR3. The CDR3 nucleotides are TGTGCCAGCAGCTTGGGTCGACAGGGACGGGCTTTACGGCAGTACTTC. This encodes CASSLGRQGRALRQYF. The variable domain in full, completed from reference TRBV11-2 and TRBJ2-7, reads EAGVAQSPRYKIIEKRQSVAFWCNPISGHATLYWYQQILGQGPKLLIQFQNNGVVDDSQLPKDRFSAERLKGVDSTLKIQPAKLEDSAVYLCASSLGRQGRALRQYFGPGTRLTVT.

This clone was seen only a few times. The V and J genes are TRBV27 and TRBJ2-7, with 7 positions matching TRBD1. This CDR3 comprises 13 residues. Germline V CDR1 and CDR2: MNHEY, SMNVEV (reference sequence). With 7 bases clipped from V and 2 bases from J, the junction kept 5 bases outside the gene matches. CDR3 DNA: TGTGCCAGCACTGAACAGGGGACCTACGAGCAGTACTTC. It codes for CASTEQGTYEQYF.

The CDR3 sequence: CSVYDRDYEQYF. The DNA of the CDR3 is TGCAGCGTTTACGACCGGGACTACGAGCAGTACTTC. The chain links TRBV29-1 to TRBJ2-7; D perhaps matches TRBD2 (5 bases). This CDR3 comprises 12 residues. The V end lost 5 bases, the J end lost 3 bases, and 11 bases lay between the germline ends. Germline values: CDR1 SQVTM, CDR2 ANQGSEA.

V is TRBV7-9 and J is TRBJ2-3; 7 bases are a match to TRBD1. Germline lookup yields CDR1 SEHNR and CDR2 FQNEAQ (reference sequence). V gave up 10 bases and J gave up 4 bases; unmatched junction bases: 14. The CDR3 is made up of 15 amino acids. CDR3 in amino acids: CATTKGEGASDTQYF. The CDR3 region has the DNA TGTGCCACCACGAAGGGTGAGGGGGCCTCAGATACGCAGTATTTT.

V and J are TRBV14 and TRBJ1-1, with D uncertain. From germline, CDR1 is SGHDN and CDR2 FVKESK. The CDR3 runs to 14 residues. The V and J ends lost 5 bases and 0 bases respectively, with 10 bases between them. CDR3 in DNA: TGTGCCAGCAGCAGGACGGGGATGAACACTGAAGCTTTCTTT. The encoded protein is CASSRTGMNTEAFF.

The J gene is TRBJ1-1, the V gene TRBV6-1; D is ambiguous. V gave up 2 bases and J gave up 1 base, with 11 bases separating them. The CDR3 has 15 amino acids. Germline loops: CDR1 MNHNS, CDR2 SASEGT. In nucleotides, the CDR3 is TGTGCCAGCAGTGAATTCGGGGTGGGGAACACTGAAGCTTTCTTT. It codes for CASSEFGVGNTEAFF.

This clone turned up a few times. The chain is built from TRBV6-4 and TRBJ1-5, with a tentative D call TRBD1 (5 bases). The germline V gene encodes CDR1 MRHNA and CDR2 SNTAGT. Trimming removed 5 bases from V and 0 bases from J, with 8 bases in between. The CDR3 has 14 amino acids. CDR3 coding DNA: TGTGCCAGCAGTCCGACAGATAGCAATCAGCCCCAGCATTTT. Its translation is CASSPTDSNQPQHF.

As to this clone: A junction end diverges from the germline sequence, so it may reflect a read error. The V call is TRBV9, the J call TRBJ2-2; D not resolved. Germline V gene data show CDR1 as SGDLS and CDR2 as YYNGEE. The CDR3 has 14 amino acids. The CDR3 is CASSPRINTEELFF. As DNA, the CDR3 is TGTGCCAGCAGCCCCAGAATTAACACCGAGGAGCTGTTTTTT.

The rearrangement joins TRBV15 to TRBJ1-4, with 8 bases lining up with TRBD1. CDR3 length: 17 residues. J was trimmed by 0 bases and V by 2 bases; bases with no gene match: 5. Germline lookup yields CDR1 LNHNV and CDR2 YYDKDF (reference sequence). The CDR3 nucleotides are TGTGCCACCAGCAGATACCGGGACAGGTCAACTAATGAAAAACTGTTTTTT. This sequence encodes CATSRYRDRSTNEKLFF.

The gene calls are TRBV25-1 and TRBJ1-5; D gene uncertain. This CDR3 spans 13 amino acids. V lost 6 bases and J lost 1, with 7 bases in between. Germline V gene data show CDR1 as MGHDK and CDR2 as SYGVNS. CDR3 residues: CASSPGSNQPQHF. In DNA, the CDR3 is TGTGCCAGCAGCCCCGGGAGCAATCAGCCCCAGCATTTT.

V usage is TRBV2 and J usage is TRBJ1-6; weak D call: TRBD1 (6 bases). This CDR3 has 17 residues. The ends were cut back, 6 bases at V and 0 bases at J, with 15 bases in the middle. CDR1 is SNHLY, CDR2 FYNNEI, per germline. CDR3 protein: CASSNDRHLSYNSPLHF. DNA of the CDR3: TGTGCCAGCAGCAATGACAGGCACCTCTCCTATAATTCACCCCTCCACTTT.

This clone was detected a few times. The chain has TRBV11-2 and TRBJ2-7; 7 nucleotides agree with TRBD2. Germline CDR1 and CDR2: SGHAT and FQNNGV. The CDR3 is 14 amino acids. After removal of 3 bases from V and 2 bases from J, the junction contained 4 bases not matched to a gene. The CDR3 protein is CASSFGGGTYEQYF. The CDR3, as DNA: TGTGCCAGCAGCTTTGGCGGGGGAACCTACGAGCAGTACTTC.

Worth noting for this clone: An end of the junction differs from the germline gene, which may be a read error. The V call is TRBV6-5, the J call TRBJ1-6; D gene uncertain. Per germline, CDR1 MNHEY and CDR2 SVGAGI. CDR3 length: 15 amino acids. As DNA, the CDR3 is TGTGCCAGCAGCCTCGCGGAGGGTGGGAATTCACCCCCCCACTTT. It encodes CASSLAEGGNSPPHF.

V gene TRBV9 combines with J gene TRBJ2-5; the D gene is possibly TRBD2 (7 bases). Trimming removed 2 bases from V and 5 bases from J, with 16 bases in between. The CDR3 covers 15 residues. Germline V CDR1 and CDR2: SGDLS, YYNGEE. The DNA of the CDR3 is TGTGCCAGCAGCGTCGGAGGGGGGGGGCGGGAGACCCAGTACTTC. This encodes CASSVGGGGRETQYF.

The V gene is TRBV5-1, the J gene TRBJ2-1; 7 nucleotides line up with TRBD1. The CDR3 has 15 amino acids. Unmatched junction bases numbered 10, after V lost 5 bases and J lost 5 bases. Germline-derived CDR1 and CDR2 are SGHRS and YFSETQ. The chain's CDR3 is CASSFTTGVNNEQFF. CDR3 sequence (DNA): TGCGCCAGCAGTTTTACCACAGGGGTAAACAATGAGCAGTTCTTC. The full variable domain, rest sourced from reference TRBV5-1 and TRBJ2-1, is KAGVTQTPRYLIKTRGQQVTLSCSPISGHRSVSWYQQTPGQGLQFLFEYFSETQRNKGNFPGRFSGRQFSNSRSEMNVSTLELGDSALYLCASSFTTGVNNEQFFGPGTRLTVL.

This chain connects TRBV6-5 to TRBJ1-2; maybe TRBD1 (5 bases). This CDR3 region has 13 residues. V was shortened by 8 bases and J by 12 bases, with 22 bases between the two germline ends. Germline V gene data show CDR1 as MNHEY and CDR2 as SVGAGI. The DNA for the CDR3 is TGTGCCAGCGGACCTCAAAGGGCGTCGGGGGACACCTTC. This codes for CASGPQRASGDTF.